Listed below are T cell receptor beta chains from one sample, sequenced in a study of cytomegalovirus exposure and HLA in healthy donors. Profiling relied on immunoSEQ multiplex PCR, and the TCRdb table lists in-frame clones only, not all of them. This table holds some 150,000 clones, around 69% found once. The sample taken for sequencing was PBMCs. Source of these receptors: a woman in her thirties in good health and CMV-seronegative. Both conserved end residues are part of each CDR3. Fields, in order: J gene, V gene, D gene, clone size, CDR3 protein, CDR3 DNA. The D gene is left open where the match is weak. For some rows the clone size is stated as once, few or many, or as a class when expanded; others skip it.

TRBJ1-1 | TRBV10-3 | . | . | CAIRAYGGQEAFF | TGTGCCATCAGGGCCTACGGGGGGCAGGAAGCTTTCTTT
TRBJ1-2 | TRBV30 | TRBD1 | . | CACLSGGGTYGYTF | TGTGCCTGCCTCTCTGGAGGGGGCACCTATGGCTACACCTTC
TRBJ1-1 | TRBV19 | . | . | CASSIPTQQGVNTEAFF | TGTGCCAGTAGTATACCCACACAACAGGGAGTGAACACTGAAGCTTTCTTT
TRBJ1-1 | TRBV18 | TRBD1 | few | CASSQGQQMNTEAFF | TGTGCCAGCTCACAGGGACAGCAGATGAACACTGAAGCTTTCTTT
TRBJ1-6 | TRBV9 | . | . | CASSGNTGNLGSPLHF | TGTGCCAGCAGCGGGAATACAGGGAATCTTGGTTCACCCCTCCACTTT
TRBJ2-7 | TRBV15 | . | . | CATSSGTYGSYEQYF | TGTGCCACCAGCAGCGGGACTTACGGCTCCTACGAGCAGTACTTC
TRBJ2-5 | TRBV11-2 | TRBD2 | . | CASVLAGALGETQYF | TGTGCCAGCGTACTAGCGGGGGCCCTGGGGGAGACCCAGTACTTC
TRBJ1-5 | TRBV27 | . | . | CASRQGIYQPQHF | TGTGCCAGCAGGCAGGGTATCTATCAGCCCCAGCATTTT
TRBJ2-1 | TRBV11-2 | . | . | CASSFQVWNPEQFF | TGTGCCAGCAGCTTCCAGGTTTGGAACCCTGAGCAGTTCTTC
TRBJ2-2 | TRBV19 | . | . | CASPTTGTGGAGELFF | TGTGCCAGCCCCACGACCGGGACCGGAGGGGCCGGGGAGCTGTTTTTT
TRBJ1-3 | TRBV7-9 | . | few | CASDRTWGDPSGNTIYF | TGTGCCAGCGATAGGACCTGGGGGGATCCCTCTGGAAACACCATATATTTT
TRBJ2-7 | TRBV28 | . | few | CASGTRLPYEQYF | TGTGCCAGCGGGACACGGCTTCCCTACGAGCAGTACTTC
TRBJ1-2 | TRBV5-1 | . | . | CASSPEFSTIYGYTF | TGCGCCAGCAGCCCCGAATTTTCGACAATTTATGGCTACACCTTC
TRBJ1-5 | TRBV7-9 | . | . | CASSLGQSQPQHF | TGTGCCAGCAGCTTAGGGCAAAGTCAGCCCCAGCATTTT
TRBJ2-7 | TRBV28 | TRBD2 | once | CASRGILAGGREQYF | TGTGCCAGCAGGGGGATACTAGCGGGAGGGCGGGAGCAGTACTTC
TRBJ1-4 | TRBV7-9 | TRBD1 | . | CASSWTGGREKLFF | TGTGCCAGCAGCTGGACAGGGGGACGGGAAAAACTGTTTTTT